This T cell receptor (beta chain) was recovered during a study of vaccination and CD4 T cells after COVID-19. About the research overall: Cells were stimulated with overlapping spike peptides from SARS-CoV-2, HCoV-NL63, HCoV-OC43 and HCoV-229E. Culture controls were given either a CEFX pool, an HIV-1 Nef pool, or no peptide. Notes on the study in general: It was observed that, in convalescent patients, a median around 88% of reactive clones arose only post-vaccination.

As to this clonotype: Its matching antigen is unknown.

Once obtained from cultured CD4+ T cells, the DNA was sequenced using the Oncomine TCR Beta short-read assay. TCRdb reprocessed the PCR reads with MiXCR, giving one entry per CDR3 protein. Of around 12,000 distinct CDR3 sequences listed, over 65% were seen once; the top ten hold roughly 24%. Specified treatment: roughly nine-day PBMC culture with coronavirus spike peptide pools or control peptides (ViraFEST assay). First, ViraFEST expanded antigen-specific T cells with peptide pools, and next it sequenced the TCRs. The clonotype was recovered from a human donor who had recovered from COVID-19. Sequenced: CD4+ T cells from blood, cultured in vitro.

The CDR3 DNA reads TGTGCCACCAGTGAGCGGGGGGAAAGGAATCAGCCCCAGCATTTT. Protein product: CATSERGERNQPQHF. The chain has TRBV24-1 and TRBJ1-5, with a possible D match to TRBD1 (5 bases). Germline V lookup: CDR1 KGHDR, CDR2 SFDVKD. The CDR3 consists of 15 residues. With 4 bases removed from V and 4 bases from J, the gap between germline ends came to 13 bases.